Listed below are T cell receptor beta chains from one sample, sequenced in a study of cytomegalovirus exposure and HLA in healthy donors. The method was immunoSEQ multiplex PCR; TCRdb's version includes in-frame clones alone and lacks a portion of them. The sample consists of some 110,000 clones, 66% of them appearing once. Sequencing input: PBMCs. The origin of the receptors is a man between 18 and 29 years old in good health and CMV-seronegative. The CDR3 runs from the conserved cysteine through the conserved F or W. A D gene is named only where the DNA matches it firmly. Part of the rows lack a size; the others show once, few, many or a class for expanded clones.

d_call	clone_size	v_call	j_call	cdr3_aa	cdr3_nt
-	-	TRBV28	TRBJ1-3	CASREYRRRNTIYF	TGTGCCAGCAGAGAATACAGGAGACGGAACACCATATATTTT
TRBD1	once	TRBV23-1	TRBJ2-7	CASSQIKPSGQNEQYF	TGCGCCAGCAGTCAAATCAAACCCTCGGGACAGAACGAGCAGTACTTC
-	-	TRBV5-5	TRBJ1-1	CASSGWEGTEAFF	TGTGCCAGCAGCGGGTGGGAGGGCACTGAAGCTTTCTTT
TRBD1	few	TRBV19	TRBJ1-3	CASSTRTGGNTIYF	TGTGCCAGTAGTACCCGGACAGGGGGAAACACCATATATTTT
TRBD1	-	TRBV28	TRBJ2-5	CASSIPWGQFTITQYF	TGTGCCAGCAGCATTCCTTGGGGACAGTTTACTATCACCCAGTACTTC
-	-	TRBV7-9	TRBJ2-7	CASSQKVGAGGSYEQYF	TGTGCCAGCAGCCAGAAGGTCGGAGCCGGTGGCTCCTACGAGCAGTACTTC
-	-	TRBV28	TRBJ2-1	CARSELGGSSYNEQFF	TGTGCCCGCAGCGAACTAGGCGGCAGCTCCTACAATGAGCAGTTCTTC
TRBD1	-	TRBV5-5	TRBJ1-2	CASSLGGQTYGYTF	TGTGCCAGCAGCTTGGGGGGACAGACCTATGGCTACACCTTC
TRBD2	-	TRBV30	TRBJ2-1	CAWSEFRLAGEYNEQFF	TGTGCCTGGAGTGAATTTAGACTAGCGGGGGAGTACAATGAGCAGTTCTTC
TRBD1	-	TRBV7-6	TRBJ2-1	CASSAGTGSSYNEQFF	TGTGCCAGCAGCGCCGGGACAGGGAGCTCCTACAATGAGCAGTTCTTC
-	few	TRBV19	TRBJ1-2	CASSIASLGGTSHLYTF	TGTGCCAGTAGTATAGCCTCGTTGGGAGGGACTAGTCATCTCTACACCTTC
-	-	TRBV6-5	TRBJ2-5	CASKMGGPETQYF	TGTGCCAGCAAGATGGGAGGTCCAGAGACCCAGTACTTC
TRBD2	-	TRBV6-6	TRBJ2-7	CASSFQTSSSEQYF	TGTGCCAGCAGTTTCCAGACTAGCTCGAGTGAGCAGTACTTC
-	few	TRBV2	TRBJ1-5	CASSGRGWAQHF	TGTGCCAGCAGCGGAAGGGGATGGGCCCAGCATTTT
TRBD2	few	TRBV5-5	TRBJ2-7	CASSLRLAYSYEQYF	TGTGCCAGCAGCTTGCGACTAGCGTATTCCTACGAGCAGTACTTC
-	-	TRBV6-5	TRBJ1-6	CASNQGGDSPLHF	TGTGCCAGCAATCAGGGAGGAGATTCACCCCTCCACTTT